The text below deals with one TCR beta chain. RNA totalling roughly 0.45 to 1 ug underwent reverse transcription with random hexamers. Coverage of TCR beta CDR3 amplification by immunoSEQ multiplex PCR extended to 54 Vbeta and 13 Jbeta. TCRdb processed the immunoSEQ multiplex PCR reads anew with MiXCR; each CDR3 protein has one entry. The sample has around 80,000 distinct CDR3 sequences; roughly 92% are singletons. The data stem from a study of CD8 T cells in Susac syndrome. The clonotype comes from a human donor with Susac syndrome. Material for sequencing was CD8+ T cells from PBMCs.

The CDR3 here is CASSPSLVRGYTF. Here the CDR3 DNA reads TGTGCCAGCAGTCCGAGCCTTGTGAGGGGCTACACCTTC. The rearrangement uses TRBV5-6 and TRBJ1-2; unclear D gene. CDR1 and CDR2 from the germline V gene are SGHDT and YYEEEE. Deletions cut 5 bases from V and 8 bases from J, with 16 bases between. CDR3 length equals 13 residues. Complete variable domain (other parts from reference TRBV5-6 and TRBJ1-2): DAGVTQSPTHLIKTRGQQVTLRCSPKSGHDTVSWYQQALGQGPQFIFQYYEEEERQRGNFPDRFSGHQFPNYSSELNVNALLLGDSALYLCASSPSLVRGYTFGSGTRLTVV.